The 12 T cell receptor beta chains below were found in one sample sequenced in a study of shared clonotypes between healthy human individuals. CD8 cells classed as naive were CD45RO-negative and positively selected for CCR7, excluding terminally differentiated effector memory CD45RA+ cells. Profiling relied on immunoSEQ multiplex PCR, and the TCRdb table lists in-frame clones only, not all of them. Here the sample spans millions of clones, 85% to 95% being singletons. Source material: naive CD8+ T cells sorted from blood. These receptors were collected from a man aged 18 to 30 in good health.

Notes on this clone: This sample includes further DNA sequences coding for the same CDR3. The J gene is TRBJ2-1, the V gene TRBV27, with 10 bases lining up with TRBD2. The CDR3 sequence is 16 residues long. V was pared by 3 bases and J by 1 base, with 3 bases of the junction left unmatched. Germline V gives CDR1 MNHEY, CDR2 SMNVEV (reference sequence). CDR3 sequence reads: CASSFLAGVSYNEQFF. The CDR3 coding sequence is TGTGCCAGCAGTTTCCTAGCGGGAGTATCCTACAATGAGCAGTTCTTC.

The chain carries TRBV19 and TRBJ1-1; the D gene is possibly TRBD1 (5 bases). This CDR3 spans 16 amino acids. The germline gives CDR1 LNHDA, CDR2 SQIVND (reference sequence). V lost 7 bases and J lost 0, with 18 bases in between. CDR3 nucleotide sequence: TGTGCCAGTACCTCCCGGGAGGAGGGGTTGAACACTGAAGCTTTCTTT. The encoded protein is CASTSREEGLNTEAFF.

The chain combines TRBV28 with TRBJ1-2; 7 bases line up with TRBD1. CDR3 length: 13 residues. Germline lookup yields CDR1 MDHEN and CDR2 SYDVKM. V lost 6 bases to trimming and J lost 2 bases; unmatched junction nucleotides: 3. The CDR3 DNA reads TGTGCCAGCAGCCCACAGGGGAACTATGGCTACACCTTC. Residues: CASSPQGNYGYTF.

The chain couples TRBV21-1 to TRBJ1-2; the D call of TRBD1 is as the table states it, not checked on the DNA. TRBV21-1 corresponds to a pseudogene. The CDR3 spans 14 residues. The CDR3 loop reads CASSKVQGSSGYTF. In DNA form, the CDR3 reads TGTGCCAGCAGCAAAGTACAGGGATCTAGTGGCTACACCTTC.

V is TRBV4-1 and J is TRBJ2-7; a weak D match, TRBD1 (6 bases). Germline V gives CDR1 MGHRA, CDR2 YSYEKL. The germline V and J ends were trimmed by 0 bases and 3 bases, with 9 bases remaining between them. The length of the CDR3 is 14 residues. DNA of the CDR3: TGCGCCAGCAGCCAAGATTGGACAGACTACGAGCAGTACTTC. Its translation is CASSQDWTDYEQYF.

In the case of this clone: The same CDR3 arises from other DNA sequences in this sample as well. The chain employs TRBV27 and TRBJ2-1; D is uncertain. V lost 2 bases to trimming and J lost 10 bases, with 6 bases between them. The length of the CDR3 is 11 residues. The V gene's germline CDR1 is MNHEY and CDR2 SMNVEV (reference sequence). The DNA of the CDR3 is TGTGCCAGCAGTTTAGGAAGGGAGCAGTTCTTC. Translating gives CASSLGREQFF.

This chain uses TRBV11-2 with TRBJ1-5; the match to TRBD1 covers 9 bases. Germline CDR1 and CDR2: SGHAT and FQNNGV. J gave up 2 bases and V 5 bases, and 1 base lay outside the gene matches. The CDR3 contains 14 residues. DNA for the CDR3: TGTGCCAGCAGCAGGGACAGGGGCAATCAGCCCCAGCATTTT. Protein sequence: CASSRDRGNQPQHF.

V usage is TRBV6-4 and J usage is TRBJ2-5, with D perhaps TRBD1 (6 bases). Germline lookup yields CDR1 MRHNA and CDR2 SNTAGT. Trimming left V 8 bases short and J 2 bases short, with 9 bases between. The CDR3 is made up of 12 amino acids. CDR3 bases: TGTGCCAGCGGGGGCCGACAAGAGACCCAGTACTTC. It translates to CASGGRQETQYF.

On this clone: The same CDR3 can be traced to other DNA sequences in this sample. The gene calls are TRBV30 and TRBJ1-1, with D perhaps TRBD1 (5 bases). CDR3 size: 13 residues. Trimming removed 0 bases from V and 4 bases from J, with 9 bases in between. Germline-derived CDR1 and CDR2 are GTSNPN and SVGIG (reference sequence). For the CDR3, the DNA is TGTGCCTGGAGTGTACAAAGGGGCACTGAAGCTTTCTTT. Its translation is CAWSVQRGTEAFF.

The genes are TRBV9 and TRBJ1-3; the D gene is possibly TRBD1 (5 bases). CDR1 SGDLS and CDR2 YYNGEE come from the germline V gene. CDR3 length: 16 residues. Trimming stripped 0 bases from V and 0 bases from J, with 10 bases between. The chain's CDR3 is CASSVEPGRSGNTIYF. CDR3 DNA sequence: TGTGCCAGCAGCGTAGAGCCAGGGCGCTCTGGAAACACCATATATTTT.

The V and J genes are TRBV27 and TRBJ1-1; D not resolved. The germline CDR1 and CDR2 sequences are MNHEY and SMNVEV (reference sequence). V gave up 4 bases and J gave up 4 bases, with 13 bases separating them. CDR3 length: 14 residues. CDR3 bases: TGTGCCAGCAGTTCCCCCACAGTGGGCACTGAAGCTTTCTTT. It codes for CASSSPTVGTEAFF.

V gene TRBV27 combines with J gene TRBJ1-4; 8 nucleotides align to TRBD1. V trimming: 0 bases; J trimming: 8 bases; junction bases outside the gene matches: 5. From germline, CDR1 is MNHEY and CDR2 SMNVEV (reference sequence). The CDR3 is 15 amino acids. The CDR3 sequence: CASSLSLTGVEKLFF. CDR3 nucleotide sequence: TGTGCCAGCAGTTTATCCCTGACAGGGGTCGAAAAACTGTTTTTT.